The rows below give T cell receptor beta chains drawn from one sample of a study of cytomegalovirus exposure and HLA in healthy donors. TCRdb's copy holds only in-frame clones and misses some; the assay was immunoSEQ multiplex PCR. The table has roughly 100,000 clones, 60% to 70% seen once. Material: PBMCs. The receptor source for this set is a woman between 50 and 59 years old in good health and CMV-seronegative. Each CDR3 is given with its conserved first and last residue. A D gene is named only where the DNA matches it firmly. For some rows the clone size is stated as once, few or many, or as a class when expanded; others skip it.

TRBD2	TRBV5-1	TRBJ2-3	NA	CASSLVREGTDTQYF	TGCGCCAGCAGCTTGGTGCGGGAGGGCACAGATACGCAGTATTTT
NA	TRBV27	TRBJ1-2	NA	CASSLLGARGYGYTF	TGTGCCAGCAGTTTACTGGGGGCGCGTGGCTATGGCTACACCTTC
NA	TRBV10-3	TRBJ2-7	once	CAVQRTATSYEQYF	TGTGCCGTCCAGAGGACAGCTACGTCCTACGAGCAGTACTTC
NA	TRBV7-9	TRBJ1-2	NA	CASSLHHRNPNYGYTF	TGTGCCAGCAGCTTACATCACAGGAATCCTAACTATGGCTACACCTTC
NA	TRBV6-4	TRBJ2-7	NA	CASSDFHRLRLLGVEQYF	TGTGCCAGCAGTGATTTTCACAGGCTTCGCCTTCTGGGTGTCGAGCAGTACTTC
TRBD1	TRBV7-9	TRBJ1-5	NA	CASSLGGQTPHF	TGTGCCAGCAGCTTAGGGGGACAGACCCCGCATTTT
NA	TRBV10-3	TRBJ2-5	few	CAISNRDFEIYF	TGTGCCATCAGTAACCGGGACTTTGAAATCTACTTC
NA	TRBV6-1	TRBJ1-2	NA	CASYSHSNYGYTF	TGTGCCAGCTACTCCCACAGTAACTATGGCTACACCTTC
NA	TRBV7-9	TRBJ2-7	NA	CASSLGVVYEQYF	TGTGCCAGCAGCTTAGGAGTGGTGTACGAGCAGTACTTC
NA	TRBV5-6	TRBJ2-3	NA	CASSPRRGWDTQYF	TGTGCCAGCAGCCCGCGGAGGGGTTGGGATACGCAGTATTTT
TRBD1	TRBV19	TRBJ1-4	NA	CASSRQGLALNEKLFF	TGTGCCAGTAGTCGACAGGGGCTCGCACTAAATGAAAAACTGTTTTTT
TRBD1	TRBV10-2	TRBJ2-2	NA	CASSPLRGAGGSGELFF	TGCGCCAGCAGCCCCCTCAGGGGAGCAGGGGGCTCCGGGGAGCTGTTTTTT
TRBD2	TRBV19	TRBJ2-7	NA	CASSIGSGGAGYEQYF	TGTGCCAGTAGTATTGGATCGGGGGGGGCAGGCTACGAGCAGTACTTC
TRBD1	TRBV27	TRBJ1-1	NA	CASSFRDRDAEAFF	TGTGCCAGCAGTTTCCGGGACAGGGACGCTGAAGCTTTCTTT
NA	TRBV5-1	TRBJ2-1	NA	CASSNPRGSNEQFF	TGCGCCAGCAGCAACCCACGGGGGTCCAATGAGCAGTTCTTC
TRBD1	TRBV4-1	TRBJ2-7	NA	CASSQVRDSTYEQYF	TGCGCCAGCAGCCAAGTACGGGACAGCACCTACGAGCAGTACTTC
TRBD1	TRBV11-3	TRBJ2-6	NA	CASSKGQGASGANVLTF	TGTGCCAGCAGCAAAGGACAGGGGGCGTCTGGGGCCAACGTCCTGACTTTC
NA	TRBV2	TRBJ2-3	NA	CASSRDGMAVSTDTQYF	TGTGCCAGCAGTCGTGACGGGATGGCGGTTAGCACAGATACGCAGTATTTT
TRBD1	TRBV7-3	TRBJ1-1	NA	CASSLGQGGMNTEAFF	TGTGCCAGCAGCCTCGGACAGGGGGGGATGAACACTGAAGCTTTCTTT
NA	TRBV18	TRBJ2-5	NA	CASLDSYQETQYF	TGTGCCAGCCTGGACAGCTACCAAGAGACCCAGTACTTC
TRBD1	TRBV27	TRBJ1-2	few	CASSPLGQANYGYTF	TGTGCCAGCAGCCCCCTAGGACAGGCAAACTATGGCTACACCTTC
NA	TRBV5-6	TRBJ2-3	once	CASSPAGSTDTQYF	TGTGCCAGCAGCCCAGCGGGTTCCACAGATACGCAGTATTTT
TRBD1	TRBV5-1	TRBJ2-5	NA	CASSLGGRAKETQYF	TGCGCCAGCAGCTTAGGGGGCAGGGCGAAAGAGACCCAGTACTTC
NA	TRBV9	TRBJ2-5	once	CASSVQGSQETQYF	TGTGCCAGCAGCGTCCAGGGTTCTCAAGAGACCCAGTACTTC
TRBD1	TRBV5-5	TRBJ1-2	NA	CASSFSLTGVEGYTF	TGTGCCAGCAGCTTCTCCTTAACAGGGGTTGAGGGCTACACCTTC
TRBD1	TRBV5-1	TRBJ1-1	NA	CASSFTGVGSTEAFF	TGCGCCAGCAGCTTTACAGGGGTCGGGTCGACTGAAGCTTTCTTT
TRBD1	TRBV5-6	TRBJ2-7	NA	CASSSTVDRVEGEQYF	TGTGCCAGCAGCTCCACGGTGGACAGGGTGGAGGGCGAGCAGTACTTC
TRBD1	TRBV7-6	TRBJ2-7	NA	CASSLTGFGEQYF	TGTGCCAGCAGCTTGACAGGGTTTGGGGAGCAGTACTTC
TRBD1	TRBV7-8	TRBJ1-2	NA	CASSSLNRQGAISGGYTF	TGTGCCAGCAGCTCCCTTAATCGACAGGGGGCCATCTCTGGCGGCTACACCTTC
NA	TRBV7-2	TRBJ2-7	NA	CASSSGGGTPYEQYF	TGTGCCAGCAGCTCCGGTGGAGGGACGCCTTACGAGCAGTACTTC
NA	TRBV4-2	TRBJ2-7	NA	CASSQDSGQGLLEQYF	TGTGCCAGCAGCCAAGATTCCGGCCAGGGACTCCTCGAGCAGTACTTC
NA	TRBV15	TRBJ2-4	NA	CATSREDDRAKNIQYF	TGTGCCACCAGCAGAGAAGACGACAGGGCCAAAAACATTCAGTACTTC
NA	TRBV19	TRBJ2-5	NA	CASSTDQETQYF	TGTGCCAGCTCGACAGACCAAGAGACCCAGTACTTC
NA	TRBV30	TRBJ2-7	NA	CAGYFMAGLTYEQYF	TGTGCCGGATACTTTATGGCAGGGCTCACCTACGAGCAGTACTTC
NA	TRBV28	TRBJ1-1	NA	CASRGGRGSSEAFF	TGTGCCAGCAGAGGGGGGAGGGGATCTTCTGAAGCTTTCTTT
TRBD1	TRBV7-2	TRBJ1-1	NA	CASSPAGQGQAFF	TGTGCCAGCAGCCCCGCGGGACAGGGACAAGCTTTCTTT
NA	TRBV7-8	TRBJ2-2	NA	CASSLAPGQTTGELFF	TGTGCCAGCAGCTTAGCTCCTGGACAGACGACCGGGGAGCTGTTTTTT
TRBD2	TRBV28	TRBJ2-7	NA	CASLTSLSEQYF	TGTGCCAGCTTGACTAGCTTGAGCGAGCAGTACTTC
NA	TRBV7-9	TRBJ1-1	NA	CASSPRGSRVEAFF	TGTGCCAGCAGCCCTAGGGGATCTCGAGTTGAAGCTTTCTTT
NA	TRBV28	TRBJ1-5	NA	CASNPWGREYQPQHF	TGTGCCAGCAACCCCTGGGGCAGAGAGTATCAGCCCCAGCATTTT
NA	TRBV27	TRBJ1-1	NA	CASGFTGLPQEAFF	TGTGCCAGCGGATTTACGGGGTTACCCCAAGAAGCTTTCTTT
NA	TRBV10-2	TRBJ2-3	NA	CASSVLGSGTASTDTQYF	TGCGCCAGCAGTGTTTTAGGTAGCGGGACAGCTAGCACAGATACGCAGTATTTT
TRBD2	TRBV7-3	TRBJ2-1	NA	CASSLKGRASGTYNEQFF	TGTGCCAGCAGCTTAAAGGGCCGGGCTAGCGGAACCTACAATGAGCAGTTCTTC
TRBD2	TRBV29-1	TRBJ2-1	once	CGVERTSGGYNEQFF	TGCGGCGTTGAAAGGACTAGCGGGGGGTACAATGAGCAGTTCTTC